This T cell receptor beta chain was identified in a study of shared clonotypes between healthy human individuals. Among the donors, all were Caucasian adults who lived in Nashville, Tennessee. General observations from the study: Non-shared clonotypes had lower generation probabilities than clonotypes shared by all four sorted-subset donors. What naive subsets generally showed was a larger estimated richness than memory subsets showed. Having only a few donors restricted how much genetic and exposure-history diversity was captured.

Germline CDR1 and CDR2: SNHLY and FYNNEI. V lost 8 bases to trimming and J lost 7 bases; unmatched junction nucleotides: 11. The CDR3 consists of 15 residues. On this clone: The antigen is not known.

Clones were read by immunoSEQ multiplex PCR, and TCRdb kept only the in-frame ones, dropping some. The table lists about 2.3 million clones, roughly 92% of them singletons. Material: naive CD4+ T cells from PBMCs. Subset reported: CD45RA+ positively selected. This TCR was sampled from a man between 18 and 29 years old in good health. Some clones in this sample may be carry-over from other donors' samples. The V call is TRBV2, the J call TRBJ1-6, with 7 positions matching TRBD1. As DNA, the CDR3 is TGTGCCAGCTCTCCCCAGGGACAGCTCAATTCACCCCTCCACTTT. It encodes CASSPQGQLNSPLHF.